The rows below give T cell receptor beta chains drawn from one sample of a study of T-cell reconstitution after alpha-beta-depleted transplantation in children. TCRdb reprocessed the PCR reads via MiXCR and lists one record per CDR3 protein. The sample yields 60,000 to 85,000 distinct CDR3 sequences, about a sixth seen once. The sample was PBMCs, mostly from graft donor cells, taken 360 days after TCRalphabeta/CD19-depleted stem cell transplant. Source of these receptors: a male patient under 10 years old who had a stem cell transplant for acute lymphoblastic leukemia, so the T cells may come from the graft donor. CDR3s include the opening cysteine and the closing phenylalanine or tryptophan. A D gene is named only where the DNA matches it firmly. Expanded clones are given a class, and other clones once, few, many or no size at all.

d_call j_call v_call clone_size cdr3_aa cdr3_nt
- TRBJ2-7 TRBV5-1 few CASSLDRAPYEQYF TGCGCCAGCAGCTTGGACAGGGCCCCCTACGAGCAGTACTTC
- TRBJ2-4 TRBV12-3/TRBV12-4 few CAKNIQYF TGTGCCAAAAACATTCAGTACTTC
- TRBJ1-2 TRBV5-1 - CASSLDGYPNYGYTF TGCGCCAGCAGCTTGGATGGCTACCCAAACTATGGCTACACCTTC
- TRBJ2-1 TRBV29-1 many CSVDVYVGNEQFF TGCAGCGTTGACGTCTACGTGGGTAATGAGCAGTTCTTC
TRBD1 TRBJ1-2 TRBV20-1 - CSARGDSPNYGYTF TGCAGTGCTAGGGGGGACAGCCCTAACTATGGCTACACCTTC
TRBD2 TRBJ2-1 TRBV29-1 many CSADKGLAVNEQFF TGCAGCGCTGACAAGGGACTAGCGGTTAATGAGCAGTTCTTC
- TRBJ2-3 TRBV5-4 - CASSLGRRGGTDTQYF TGTGCCAGCAGCTTGGGGCGCCGAGGGGGCACAGATACGCAGTATTTT
- TRBJ2-4 TRBV7-9 - CASRSRETAKNIQYF TGTGCCAGCAGGTCCCGGGAGACGGCCAAAAACATTCAGTACTTC
- TRBJ2-1 TRBV29-1 - CSVEGGLVSYNEQFF TGCAGCGTTGAAGGGGGACTGGTCTCCTACAATGAGCAGTTCTTC
- TRBJ1-6 TRBV6-5 - CASSGDNSPLHF TGTGCCAGCAGCGGAGATAATTCACCCCTCCACTTT
- TRBJ2-7 TRBV29-1 - CSEVSPGRRYEQYF TGCAGCGAGGTCTCACCGGGACGACGTTACGAGCAGTACTTC
- TRBJ2-1 TRBV12-3/TRBV12-4 few CASSHGARAVEQFF TGTGCCAGCAGCCATGGTGCCCGGGCCGTTGAGCAGTTCTTC
- TRBJ2-3 TRBV25-1 - CASSESGGPLTDTQYF TGTGCCAGCAGTGAATCCGGAGGACCTCTCACAGATACGCAGTATTTT
TRBD2 TRBJ2-1 TRBV5-1 many CASSLLTSGDSREQFF TGCGCCAGCAGCTTGTTAACTAGCGGGGACAGTAGGGAGCAGTTCTTC
- TRBJ1-2 TRBV29-1 many CSVEEVIRLPYGYTF TGCAGCGTTGAAGAAGTTATCAGGCTCCCCTATGGCTACACCTTC
TRBD2 TRBJ2-1 TRBV29-1 few CSARGKRDYNEQFF TGCAGTGCCAGAGGGAAGCGGGATTACAATGAGCAGTTCTTC
TRBD2 TRBJ2-1 TRBV7-9 - CARSRSGNYNEQFF TGTGCCAGAAGCCGTAGCGGGAATTACAATGAGCAGTTCTTC
- TRBJ1-5 TRBV5-1 - CASSFEGAYSNQPQHF TGCGCCAGCAGCTTCGAAGGGGCCTATAGCAATCAGCCCCAGCATTTT
- TRBJ2-2 TRBV11-2 few CASSDRSVFTGELFF TGTGCCAGCAGCGATAGGTCGGTCTTCACCGGGGAGCTGTTTTTT
TRBD2 TRBJ2-1 TRBV7-9 few CASSTFSSGRENNEQFF TGTGCCAGCAGCACCTTTTCTAGCGGGAGGGAAAACAATGAGCAGTTCTTC
- TRBJ2-3 TRBV12-3/TRBV12-4 few CASSSWAATDTQYF TGTGCCAGCAGTTCTTGGGCAGCCACAGATACGCAGTATTTT
- TRBJ1-3 TRBV12-3/TRBV12-4 few CASSLEYRAIYF TGTGCCAGCAGTTTAGAATACAGGGCCATATATTTT
TRBD2 TRBJ2-7 TRBV6-1 few CASSFRGLGYEQYF TGTGCCAGCAGCTTCCGTGGACTAGGGTACGAGCAGTACTTC
TRBD2 TRBJ2-1 TRBV11-1 few CASSLSIGLAGGHNEQFF TGTGCCAGCAGCTTATCAATCGGGCTAGCGGGAGGGCACAATGAGCAGTTCTTC
- TRBJ2-3 TRBV12-3/TRBV12-4 - CASSPDGTSTDTQYF TGTGCCAGCAGCCCGGACGGGACTAGCACAGATACGCAGTATTTT
TRBD2 TRBJ2-3 TRBV3-1 medium-sized CASSQALAGGAGTDTQYF TGTGCCAGCAGCCAAGCTCTAGCGGGAGGGGCTGGCACAGATACGCAGTATTTT
- TRBJ1-1 TRBV4-1 many CASSQYYDGEAFF TGCGCCAGCAGCCAATACTATGATGGTGAAGCTTTCTTT
- TRBJ2-3 TRBV5-1 - CASSPSSSKADTQYF TGCGCCAGCAGCCCTAGCTCTAGCAAGGCAGATACGCAGTATTTT
- TRBJ2-7 TRBV20-1 - CSARDAGAPYEQYF TGCAGTGCTAGAGATGCTGGGGCCCCCTACGAGCAGTACTTC
TRBD1 TRBJ2-5 TRBV6-5 few CASSFGQGIVRETQYF TGTGCCAGCAGTTTTGGACAGGGGATAGTGCGCGAGACCCAGTACTTC
TRBD2 TRBJ2-1 TRBV11-2 - CASSFSLSGRNYNEQFF TGTGCCAGCAGCTTTTCCCTTAGCGGGAGAAACTACAATGAGCAGTTCTTC
- TRBJ2-5 TRBV18 - CASSPVSGMIETQYF TGTGCCAGCTCACCAGTCTCAGGGATGATTGAGACCCAGTACTTC
TRBD1 TRBJ2-1 TRBV5-1 - CASSLAGTGDYNEQFF TGCGCCAGCAGCTTGGCCGGGACAGGGGACTACAATGAGCAGTTCTTC
- TRBJ2-5 TRBV6-5 many CASSYDTTVETQYF TGTGCCAGCAGTTACGACACCACGGTAGAGACCCAGTACTTC
TRBD2 TRBJ2-1 TRBV20-1 - CCARVVAGGPRRDNEQFF TGCTGTGCTAGAGTTGTAGCGGGGGGACCCAGACGGGACAATGAGCAGTTCTTC
- TRBJ2-5 TRBV7-9 many CASSNPRTGETQYF TGTGCCAGCAGTAATCCCCGGACGGGGGAGACCCAGTACTTC
- TRBJ1-5 TRBV2 - CASTGGAGPQHF TGTGCCAGCACGGGGGGCGCGGGGCCCCAGCATTTT
- TRBJ2-4 TRBV3-1 many CASSHGAKNIQYF TGTGCCAGCAGCCATGGGGCCAAAAACATTCAGTACTTC
- TRBJ2-3 TRBV20-1 - CSARVVAGADTQYF TGCAGTGCTAGAGTAGTGGCAGGGGCGGATACGCAGTATTTT
TRBD2 TRBJ2-1 TRBV5-1 many CASSLLAFSYNEQFF TGCGCCAGCAGCCTACTAGCGTTCTCCTACAATGAGCAGTTCTTC
- TRBJ1-1 TRBV7-1 - CASSSRTMNTEAFF TGTGCCAGCAGCTCCCGGACTATGAACACTGAAGCTTTCTTT
- TRBJ2-3 TRBV10-3 - CAAGRSTDTQYF TGTGCCGCGGGGCGAAGCACAGATACGCAGTATTTT
TRBD2 TRBJ2-1 TRBV4-1 - CASSPLGLAGGSEQFF TGCGCCAGCAGCCCCCTGGGACTAGCGGGAGGTAGTGAGCAGTTCTTC
- TRBJ2-7 TRBV3-1 - CASSPRTVPSEQYF TGTGCCAGCAGCCCCCGGACAGTCCCCAGCGAGCAGTACTTC
- TRBJ2-7 TRBV12-3/TRBV12-4 - CASSLGASYEQYF TGTGCCAGCAGTTTGGGTGCCTCCTACGAGCAGTACTTC
- TRBJ2-4 TRBV15 many CATSRGRQRRLENIQYF TGTGCCACCAGCAGGGGCCGACAGCGAAGATTGGAAAACATTCAGTACTTC
TRBD2 TRBJ2-3 TRBV19 - CASSTSGTTDTQYF TGTGCCAGTAGTACTAGCGGGACCACAGATACGCAGTATTTT
- TRBJ2-5 TRBV28 few CASRIGAQETQYF TGTGCCAGCAGGATTGGCGCCCAAGAGACCCAGTACTTC
- TRBJ2-1 TRBV5-1 - CASSWPGQNEQFF TGCGCCAGCAGCTGGCCGGGCCAGAATGAGCAGTTCTTC
TRBD2 TRBJ2-1 TRBV20-1 - CSARGLAVPYNEQFF TGCAGTGCTAGGGGGCTAGCGGTCCCCTACAATGAGCAGTTCTTC
TRBD2 TRBJ2-1 TRBV27 - CASSFSGTKVSNEQFF TGTGCCAGCAGTTTTTCCGGGACTAAGGTTTCCAATGAGCAGTTCTTC
TRBD2 TRBJ2-7 TRBV4-1 - CASSQVDQAGNEQYF TGCGCCAGCAGCCAAGTTGATCAAGCGGGGAACGAGCAGTACTTC
- TRBJ1-1 TRBV20-1 few CSASGPMNTEAFF TGCAGTGCTTCCGGACCGATGAACACTGAAGCTTTCTTT
- TRBJ2-3 TRBV5-1 - CASSLELAGSTDTQYF TGCGCCAGCAGCTTGGAATTGGCGGGAAGCACAGATACGCAGTATTTT
TRBD2 TRBJ2-1 TRBV12-3/TRBV12-4 few CASKLAGSYNEQFF TGTGCCAGCAAACTAGCGGGCTCCTACAATGAGCAGTTCTTC
TRBD1 TRBJ1-1 TRBV11-2 few CASSLDPGQGPNTEAFF TGTGCCAGCAGCTTAGATCCGGGACAGGGTCCGAACACTGAAGCTTTCTTT
- TRBJ2-7 TRBV14 - CASSLRGSPKTYEQYF TGTGCCAGCAGCCTTCGGGGCAGTCCAAAGACTTACGAGCAGTACTTC
TRBD2 TRBJ2-2 TRBV6-5 - CASSYLGTSGIGELFF TGTGCCAGCAGTTACCTTGGGACTAGCGGGATCGGGGAGCTGTTTTTT
- TRBJ2-7 TRBV7-9 - CASSEYSYEQYF TGTGCCAGCAGCGAGTACTCCTACGAGCAGTACTTC
- TRBJ1-2 TRBV5-1 few CASSLVEGYGYTF TGCGCCAGCAGCTTGGTGGAAGGGTATGGCTACACCTTC